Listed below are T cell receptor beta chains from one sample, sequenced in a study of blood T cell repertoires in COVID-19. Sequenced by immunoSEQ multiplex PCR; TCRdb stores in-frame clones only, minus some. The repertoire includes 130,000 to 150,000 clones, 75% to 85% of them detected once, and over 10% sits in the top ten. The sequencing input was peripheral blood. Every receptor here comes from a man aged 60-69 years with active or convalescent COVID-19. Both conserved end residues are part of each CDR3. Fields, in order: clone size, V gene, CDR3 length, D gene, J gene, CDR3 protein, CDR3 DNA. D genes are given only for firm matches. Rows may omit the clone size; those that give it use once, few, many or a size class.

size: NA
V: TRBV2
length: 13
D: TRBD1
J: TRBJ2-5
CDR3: CASRKETGETQYF
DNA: TGTGCCAGCAGGAAGGAGACAGGGGAGACCCAGTACTTC

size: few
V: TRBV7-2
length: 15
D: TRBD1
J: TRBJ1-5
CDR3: CASSSRTGDHQPQHF
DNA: TGTGCCAGCAGCTCGAGGACAGGGGATCATCAGCCCCAGCATTTT

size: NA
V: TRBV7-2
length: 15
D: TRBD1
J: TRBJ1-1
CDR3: CASSLTRDSNTEAFF
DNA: TGTGCCAGCAGCTTAACGCGGGACAGTAACACTGAAGCTTTCTTT

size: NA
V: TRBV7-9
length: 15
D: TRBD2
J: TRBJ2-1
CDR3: CASSSGLVGENEQFF
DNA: TGTGCCAGCAGCTCCGGACTAGTGGGAGAAAATGAGCAGTTCTTC

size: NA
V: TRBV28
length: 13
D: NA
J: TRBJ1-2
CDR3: CASTLGRAYGYTF
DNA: TGTGCCAGCACCTTAGGGAGGGCCTATGGCTACACCTTC

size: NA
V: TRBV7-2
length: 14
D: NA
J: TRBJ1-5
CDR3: CASSLRGSNQPQHF
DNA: TGTGCCAGCAGCTTACGGGGTAGCAATCAGCCCCAGCATTTT

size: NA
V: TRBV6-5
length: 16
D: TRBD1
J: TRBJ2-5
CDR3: CASSYVIGGVEETQYF
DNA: TGTGCCAGCAGTTACGTGATAGGGGGCGTCGAAGAGACCCAGTACTTC

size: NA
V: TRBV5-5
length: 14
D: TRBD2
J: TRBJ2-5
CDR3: CASSYRTSAETQYF
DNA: TGTGCCAGCAGCTACCGGACTAGCGCGGAGACCCAGTACTTC

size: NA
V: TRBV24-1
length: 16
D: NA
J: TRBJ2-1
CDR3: CATSDIAESSYNEQFF
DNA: TGTGCCACCAGTGATATAGCGGAGAGCTCCTACAATGAGCAGTTCTTC

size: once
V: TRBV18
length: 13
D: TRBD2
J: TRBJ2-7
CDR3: CASSGTSGYEQYF
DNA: TGTGCCAGCTCGGGGACTAGCGGCTACGAGCAGTACTTC

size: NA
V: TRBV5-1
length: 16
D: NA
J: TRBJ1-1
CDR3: CASSPEAGATNTEAFF
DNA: TGCGCCAGCAGCCCGGAGGCCGGAGCTACGAACACTGAAGCTTTCTTT

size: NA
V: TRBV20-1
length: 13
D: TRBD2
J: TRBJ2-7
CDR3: CSASGTSGSGQYF
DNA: TGCAGTGCTAGTGGGACTAGCGGGAGCGGGCAGTACTTC

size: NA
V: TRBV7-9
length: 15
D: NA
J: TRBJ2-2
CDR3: CASSSPARVGGELFF
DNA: TGTGCCAGCAGCTCCCCCGCGCGGGTTGGCGGGGAGCTGTTTTTT

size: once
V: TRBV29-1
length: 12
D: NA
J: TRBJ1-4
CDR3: CSVGGSDEKLFF
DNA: TGCAGCGTTGGAGGGTCAGATGAAAAACTGTTTTTT

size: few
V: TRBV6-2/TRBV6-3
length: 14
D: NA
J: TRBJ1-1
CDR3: CASSTGNWNTEAFF
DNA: TGTGCCAGCAGTACAGGGAATTGGAACACTGAAGCTTTCTTT

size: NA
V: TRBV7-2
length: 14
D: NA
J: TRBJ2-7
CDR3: CASSLVPGRYEQYF
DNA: TGTGCCAGCAGCTTAGTGCCAGGGCGCTACGAGCAGTACTTC

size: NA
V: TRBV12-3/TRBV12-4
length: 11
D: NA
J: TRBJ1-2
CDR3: CASSSGHGYTF
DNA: TGTGCCAGCAGCTCAGGGCATGGCTACACCTTC

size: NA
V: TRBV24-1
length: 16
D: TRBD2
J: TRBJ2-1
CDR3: CATSDMVAGTYNEQFF
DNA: TGTGCCACCAGTGATATGGTAGCGGGTACTTACAATGAGCAGTTCTTC